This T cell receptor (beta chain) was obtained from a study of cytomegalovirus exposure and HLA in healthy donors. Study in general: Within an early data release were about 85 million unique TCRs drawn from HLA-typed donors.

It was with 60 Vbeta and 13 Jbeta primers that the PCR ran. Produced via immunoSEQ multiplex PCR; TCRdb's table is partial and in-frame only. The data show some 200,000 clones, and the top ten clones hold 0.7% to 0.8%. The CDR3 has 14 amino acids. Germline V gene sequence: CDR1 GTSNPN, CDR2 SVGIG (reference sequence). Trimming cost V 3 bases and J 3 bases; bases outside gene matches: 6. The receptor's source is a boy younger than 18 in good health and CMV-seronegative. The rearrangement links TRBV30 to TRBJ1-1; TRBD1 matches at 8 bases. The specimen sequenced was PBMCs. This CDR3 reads CAWRTRGHDTEAFF. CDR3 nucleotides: TGTGCCTGGAGAACCAGGGGGCATGACACTGAAGCTTTCTTT.